What follows describes a single T cell receptor (beta chain). The data were obtained in a study of shared T cell receptors in the human thymus. The CDR3 is 24 residues long. Looked up from germline, CDR1 is GTSNPN and CDR2 is SVGIG (reference sequence). The J segment lost 2 bases and the V segment lost 2 bases, leaving 28 bases of the junction unmatched. TCRdb keeps only in-frame clones here, not all; method: immunoSEQ multiplex PCR. The sample contains some 700,000 clones, roughly 88% of which appear only once. This sample was shared with a second study, whose subject was human thymus T cells. From that study: Having corrective surgery for congenital heart defects, healthy Finnish infants were the ones who donated. During corrective heart surgery, resections were taken, and the thymus tissue came from them. It looked as if thymic and blood repertoires used V and J genes in a biased way. Highly overlapping thymic repertoires in unrelated individuals were reported by related research.

The sequence was obtained from a boy in the first two years of life with a congenital heart defect. The chain couples TRBV30 to TRBJ2-1, with 12 bases lining up with TRBD2. Sequenced input: thymocytes. Here the CDR3 DNA reads TGTGCCTGGAGTCTGGACAATGACAGGGTGAGGGCTAGCGGGAGGGCCTGGGCCTACAATGAGCAGTTCTTC. Translating gives CAWSLDNDRVRASGRAWAYNEQFF.